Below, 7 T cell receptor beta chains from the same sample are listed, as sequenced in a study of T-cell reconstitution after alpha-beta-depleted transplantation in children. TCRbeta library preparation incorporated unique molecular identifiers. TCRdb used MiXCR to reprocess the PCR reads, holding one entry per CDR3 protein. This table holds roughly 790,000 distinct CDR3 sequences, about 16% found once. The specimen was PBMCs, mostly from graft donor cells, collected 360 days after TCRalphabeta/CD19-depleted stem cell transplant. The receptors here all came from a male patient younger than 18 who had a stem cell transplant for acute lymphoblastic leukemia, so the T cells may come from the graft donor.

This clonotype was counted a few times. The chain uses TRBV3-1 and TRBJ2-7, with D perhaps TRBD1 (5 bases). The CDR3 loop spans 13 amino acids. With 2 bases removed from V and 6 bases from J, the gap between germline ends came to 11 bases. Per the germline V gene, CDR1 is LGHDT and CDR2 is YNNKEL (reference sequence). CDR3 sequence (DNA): TGTGCCAGCAGCCAACACAGGTTTGGCGAGCAGTACTTC. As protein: CASSQHRFGEQYF.

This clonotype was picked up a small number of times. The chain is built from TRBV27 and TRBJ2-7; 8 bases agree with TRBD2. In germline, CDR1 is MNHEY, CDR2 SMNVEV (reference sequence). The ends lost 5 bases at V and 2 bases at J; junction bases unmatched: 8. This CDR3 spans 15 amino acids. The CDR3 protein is CASSPPGRGPYEQYF. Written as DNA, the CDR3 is TGTGCCAGCAGTCCCCCCGGGAGGGGACCCTACGAGCAGTACTTC.

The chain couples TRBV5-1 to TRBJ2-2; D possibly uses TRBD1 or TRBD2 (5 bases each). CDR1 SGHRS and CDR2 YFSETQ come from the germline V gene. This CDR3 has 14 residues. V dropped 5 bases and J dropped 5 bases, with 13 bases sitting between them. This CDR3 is CASSSGPPTGELFF. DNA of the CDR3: TGCGCCAGCAGTTCGGGACCACCAACCGGGGAGCTGTTTTTT.

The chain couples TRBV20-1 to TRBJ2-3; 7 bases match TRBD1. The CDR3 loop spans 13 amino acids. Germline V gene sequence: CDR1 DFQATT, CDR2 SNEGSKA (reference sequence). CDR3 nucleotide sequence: TGCAGCCAAAAAGAGAGGGGGCTCAGGGGGCAGTATTTT. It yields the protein CSQKERGLRGQYF.

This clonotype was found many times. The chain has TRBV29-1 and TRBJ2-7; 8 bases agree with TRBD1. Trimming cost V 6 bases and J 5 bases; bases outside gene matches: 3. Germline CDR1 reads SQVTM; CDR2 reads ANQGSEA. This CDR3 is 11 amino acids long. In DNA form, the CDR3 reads TGCAGCGTGTCAGGGGGCGACGAGCAGTACTTC. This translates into CSVSGGDEQYF.

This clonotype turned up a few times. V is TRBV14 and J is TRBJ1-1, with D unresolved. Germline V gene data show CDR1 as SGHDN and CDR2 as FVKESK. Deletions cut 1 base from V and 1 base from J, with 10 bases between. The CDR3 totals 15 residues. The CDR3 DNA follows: TGTGCCAGCAGCCAAGGGGTACACCCGAACACTGAAGCTTTCTTT. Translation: CASSQGVHPNTEAFF.

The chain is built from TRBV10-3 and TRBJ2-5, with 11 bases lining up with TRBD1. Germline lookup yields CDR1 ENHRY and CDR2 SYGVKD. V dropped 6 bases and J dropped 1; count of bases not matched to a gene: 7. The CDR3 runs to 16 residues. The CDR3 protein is CAISSGQGALQETQYF. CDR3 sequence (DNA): TGTGCCATCAGCTCTGGACAGGGGGCCCTCCAAGAGACCCAGTACTTC.